Presented here are 29 T cell receptor beta chains from one specimen sequenced in a study of blood T cell repertoires in COVID-19. The assay was immunoSEQ multiplex PCR, and TCRdb's table has in-frame clones only and misses some. The data show roughly 80,000 clones, 83% seen once. Sequenced material: peripheral blood. All receptors derive from a woman of 80 years or more with acute or convalescent COVID-19.

This sequence joins TRBV21-1 and TRBJ1-1; TRBD1 is the table's D call and was not checked against the DNA. TRBV21-1 is recorded as a pseudogene. The CDR3 contains 14 residues. CDR3 coding DNA: TGTGCCAGCAGCACCCTTAGGGGGCCGGCTGAAGCTTTCTTT. Residues: CASSTLRGPAEAFF.

V usage is TRBV5-1 and J usage is TRBJ1-2; 7 bases line up with TRBD1. Germline assignment: CDR1 SGHRS and CDR2 YFSETQ. This CDR3 region has 17 residues. V was clipped by 0 bases and J by 1 base; unmatched bases: 9. CDR3 sequence: CASSLAGQAKLNYGYTF. In DNA, the CDR3 is TGCGCCAGCAGCTTGGCTGGACAGGCGAAACTTAACTATGGCTACACCTTC.

The V and J genes are TRBV2 and TRBJ2-3; TRBD1 aligns across 7 bases. The CDR3 has 15 residues. Germline loops: CDR1 SNHLY, CDR2 FYNNEI. After removal of 11 bases from V and 0 bases from J, the junction contained 11 bases not matched to a gene. CDR3 coding DNA: TGTGCCGCGCAGGGGGTGGGTCCTAGCACAGATACGCAGTATTTT. It encodes CAAQGVGPSTDTQYF.

This clone has only a few counts. The J gene is TRBJ2-7, the V gene TRBV10-3; 7 nucleotides align to TRBD2. Germline CDR1 ENHRY, CDR2 SYGVKD. This CDR3 contains 15 residues. The ends lost 0 bases at V and 1 base at J; junction bases unmatched: 3. Here the CDR3 DNA reads TGTGCCATCAGTGAGTCGGGAGCGGGATCCTACGAGCAGTACTTC. It translates to CAISESGAGSYEQYF.

The chain combines TRBV4-2 with TRBJ2-3, with TRBD2 identical over 10 bases. Germline loops: CDR1 LGHNA, CDR2 YNFKEQ. V dropped 0 bases and J dropped 6; count of bases not matched to a gene: 3. This CDR3 is built from 15 residues. Here the CDR3 reads CASSQEGSGRDTQYF. The DNA of the CDR3 is TGTGCCAGCAGCCAAGAGGGTAGCGGGAGGGATACGCAGTATTTT.

The chain combines TRBV1 with TRBJ2-1; the D call TRBD2 from the table was never checked on the DNA. TRBV1 is tagged as a pseudogene. The CDR3 has 20 residues. The CDR3 sequence is CTSSHPCGASGSLSYNEQFF. As DNA, the CDR3 is TGCACCAGCAGCCACCCGTGCGGGGCTAGCGGGAGTTTGTCCTACAATGAGCAGTTCTTC.

V gene TRBV7-6 combines with J gene TRBJ2-7; 7 bases match TRBD1. The length of the CDR3 is 13 residues. Germline CDR1 and CDR2: SGHVS and FNYEAQ. After removal of 2 bases from V and 6 bases from J, the junction contained 4 bases not matched to a gene. This CDR3 reads CASSLNQGVEQYF. The CDR3 DNA is TGTGCCAGCAGCTTAAATCAGGGGGTCGAGCAGTACTTC.

The chain carries TRBV7-9 and TRBJ2-3; 8 nucleotides align to TRBD1. This CDR3 comprises 15 residues. CDR1 is SEHNR and CDR2 is FQNEAQ in the germline V gene (reference sequence). After removal of 7 bases from V and 1 base from J, the junction contained 7 bases not matched to a gene. The CDR3 bases are TGTGCCAGCACCCGACCGGGACAGGGCACAGATACGCAGTATTTT. This gives the protein CASTRPGQGTDTQYF.

The chain carries TRBV6-5 and TRBJ2-1; D is unresolved. Trimming removed 2 bases at V and 8 bases at J, with 13 bases between. This CDR3 contains 14 residues. Germline assignment: CDR1 MNHEY and CDR2 SVGAGI. CDR3 loop: CASSYAAFRDEQFF. The CDR3 DNA reads as TGTGCCAGCAGTTACGCTGCCTTCCGGGATGAGCAGTTCTTC.

This clone showed up just once. This chain connects TRBV12-5 to TRBJ2-1; D ambiguous. The V end was cut by 6 bases, the J end by 2 bases, with 17 bases between. Germline assignment: CDR1 LGHNT and CDR2 FRNRAP. The CDR3 runs 16 residues. The CDR3 sequence is CASGRRGAPAYNEQFF. CDR3 nucleotides: TGTGCTAGTGGCCGCCGCGGAGCCCCCGCCTACAATGAGCAGTTCTTC.

This chain uses TRBV10-3 with TRBJ1-2; D call uncertain. Germline values: CDR1 ENHRY, CDR2 SYGVKD. Trimming removed 10 bases from V and 5 bases from J, with 17 bases in between. CDR3 size: 13 residues. Written as DNA, the CDR3 is TGTGCCACCCAAGGCGGCTCGGGGTATGGCTACACCTTC. Residues: CATQGGSGYGYTF.

The V and J genes are TRBV19 and TRBJ2-3, with TRBD2 matching over 12 bases. The germline V gene encodes CDR1 LNHDA and CDR2 SQIVND (reference sequence). The CDR3 spans 17 residues. V lost 3 bases and J lost 4; bases outside the gene matches: 8. The CDR3 region has the DNA TGTGCCAGTAGTATTTGGCTAGCGGGAGGGCAGGCAGATACGCAGTATTTT. It specifies CASSIWLAGGQADTQYF.

In DNA form, the CDR3 reads TGTGCCAGCAGCCCCCGGCAGGTGGGGAACACTGAAGCTTTCTTT. Protein product: CASSPRQVGNTEAFF. The chain employs TRBV7-2 and TRBJ1-1; D not certain. Looked up from germline, CDR1 is SGHTA and CDR2 is FQGNSA. The length of the CDR3 is 15 residues. Between the trimmed V and J ends, which lost 5 bases and 1 base, there was a span of 14 bases. The whole variable domain, filled in from reference TRBV7-2 and TRBJ1-1, reads GAGVSQSPSNKVTEKGKDVELRCDPISGHTALYWYRQSLGQGLEFLIYFQGNSAPDKSGLPSDRFSAERTGGSVSTLTIQRTQQEDSAVYLCASSPRQVGNTEAFFGQGTRLTVV.

The rearrangement uses TRBV5-6 and TRBJ1-5; perhaps TRBD1 as D (6 bases). The CDR3 is made up of 16 amino acids. CDR1 is SGHDT and CDR2 is YYEEEE in the germline V gene. With 1 base removed from V and 4 bases from J, the gap between germline ends came to 15 bases. This CDR3 is CASSLWGDRKNQPQHF. CDR3 DNA: TGTGCCAGCAGCTTGTGGGGTGACAGGAAGAATCAGCCCCAGCATTTT.

This chain links TRBV19 with TRBJ2-5; TRBD2 agrees at 10 bases. Germline CDR1 and CDR2: LNHDA and SQIVND (reference sequence). The CDR3 loop spans 16 amino acids. After removal of 5 bases from V and 2 bases from J, the junction contained 8 bases not matched to a gene. CDR3 nucleotide sequence: TGTGCCAGTAGTCTCGGACTAGCGGATGCGCAAGAGACCCAGTACTTC. Protein: CASSLGLADAQETQYF.

This chain joins TRBV19 and TRBJ2-1; no definite D call. Germline V CDR1 and CDR2: LNHDA, SQIVND (reference sequence). The CDR3 spans 13 residues. Trimming removed 5 bases at V and 12 bases at J, with 17 bases between. The CDR3 DNA follows: TGTGCCAGTAGTTCTACAGACGTCAGCAGGCAGTTCTTC. This codes for CASSSTDVSRQFF.

The gene calls are TRBV24-1 and TRBJ2-2, with 10 nucleotides matching TRBD2. The germline gives CDR1 KGHDR, CDR2 SFDVKD. Trimming at V came to 0 bases and at J to 6 bases, leaving 6 bases not matched to a gene. This CDR3 is built from 17 residues. This CDR3 is CATSDLRLAGEPGELFF. As DNA, the CDR3 is TGTGCCACCAGTGATTTGAGGCTAGCGGGAGAACCCGGGGAGCTGTTTTTT.

The chain employs TRBV5-1 and TRBJ1-1, with D possibly matching TRBD1 (6 bases). CDR1 is SGHRS, CDR2 YFSETQ, per germline. This CDR3 contains 15 residues. The V end was cut by 2 bases, the J end by 0 bases, with 11 bases between. CDR3 DNA: TGCGCCAGCAGCTTTACAGGGAACCTGAACACTGAAGCTTTCTTT. Encoded protein: CASSFTGNLNTEAFF.

The J gene is TRBJ2-7, the V gene TRBV5-4, with a possible D match to TRBD1 (6 bases). The CDR3 extends over 16 amino acids. Germline CDR1 is SGHNT and CDR2 is YYREEE (reference sequence). V was shortened by 3 bases and J by 0 bases, with 16 bases between the two germline ends. CDR3 DNA: TGTGCCAGCAGCTGGGGGACATCCGGCGGCTCCTACGAGCAGTACTTC. Amino acids: CASSWGTSGGSYEQYF.

The V call is TRBV5-1, the J call TRBJ2-7; 9 bases line up with TRBD2. Germline values: CDR1 SGHRS, CDR2 YFSETQ. V trimming: 0 bases; J trimming: 6 bases; junction bases outside the gene matches: 10. The CDR3 extends over 16 amino acids. The DNA for the CDR3 is TGCGCCAGCAGCTTGGTTTCGTTAGCGGGGGACGTCGAGCAGTACTTC. Translated, it gives CASSLVSLAGDVEQYF.

This clone has only a few counts. The chain combines TRBV10-1 with TRBJ2-2, with D tentatively TRBD1 (6 bases). V gave up 7 bases and J gave up 4 bases, with 19 bases separating them. The CDR3 sequence is 16 residues long. Germline V CDR1 and CDR2: WNHNN, SYGVQD (reference sequence). The chain's CDR3 is CASNGGLTGPTGELFF. As DNA, the CDR3 is TGCGCCAGCAATGGGGGCCTCACAGGCCCCACCGGGGAGCTGTTTTTT.

This rearrangement joins TRBV19 to TRBJ1-5; TRBD1 aligns across 9 bases. After removal of 5 bases from V and 5 bases from J, the junction contained 7 bases not matched to a gene. The CDR3 has 15 residues. CDR1 LNHDA and CDR2 SQIVND come from the germline V gene (reference sequence). CDR3 nucleotide sequence: TGTGCCAGTAGTGATACAGGGGGCGCATATCAGCCCCAGCATTTT. Amino acids: CASSDTGGAYQPQHF.

The rearrangement joins TRBV21-1 to TRBJ2-1; the table's D gene call, TRBD2, was not cross checked with the DNA. TRBV21-1 is a pseudogene. The CDR3 is 20 amino acids. The CDR3 nucleotides read TGTGCCAGCAGCAAAGTGGAGGGGGGTGAGCTAGCGGGAGATCGGGATGAGCAGTTCTTC. This sequence encodes CASSKVEGGELAGDRDEQFF.

This clone was observed a single time. The CDR3: CSASLAGADTQYF. DNA of the CDR3: TGCAGTGCCAGTCTAGCGGGAGCAGATACGCAGTATTTT. This sequence joins TRBV20-1 and TRBJ2-3; 10 bases line up with TRBD2. The V and J ends lost 6 bases and 4 bases, in that order; junction bases with no gene match: 4. CDR3 length: 13 amino acids. The germline V gene encodes CDR1 DFQATT and CDR2 SNEGSKA (reference sequence).

V is TRBV2 and J is TRBJ2-6, with D unresolved. Germline CDR1 reads SNHLY; CDR2 reads FYNNEI. This CDR3 contains 14 residues. V lost 3 bases and J 0 bases, leaving 3 bases between the germline ends. CDR3 nucleotide sequence: TGTGCCAGCAGTGACTACTCTGGGGCCAACGTCCTGACTTTC. Residues: CASSDYSGANVLTF.

The CDR3 protein is CASTTGTGGGEQYF. As DNA, the CDR3 is TGCGCCAGCACCACTGGTACAGGGGGCGGCGAGCAGTACTTC. V usage is TRBV5-1 and J usage is TRBJ2-7, with TRBD1 identical over 9 bases. The CDR3 sequence is 14 residues long. V gave up 6 bases and J gave up 6 bases; unmatched junction bases: 10. CDR1 SGHRS and CDR2 YFSETQ come from the germline V gene.

The rearrangement joins TRBV27 to TRBJ2-2; D is unresolved. V was cut by 0 bases and J by 1 base, with 9 bases left in between. Germline CDR1 reads MNHEY; CDR2 reads SMNVEV (reference sequence). This CDR3 has 16 amino acids. CDR3 nucleotide sequence: TGTGCCAGCAGTTTATCAGCCCAACTGAACACCGGGGAGCTGTTTTTT. Translated: CASSLSAQLNTGELFF.

The gene calls are TRBV6-6 and TRBJ1-2; no firm D call. There are 13 residues in the CDR3. CDR1 is MNHNY, CDR2 SVGAGI, per germline (reference sequence). V lost 4 bases and J 3 bases, leaving 9 bases between the germline ends. The chain's CDR3 is CASSSGRDYGYTF. CDR3 nucleotide sequence: TGTGCCAGCAGTTCCGGGAGGGACTATGGCTACACCTTC.

The V call is TRBV5-4, the J call TRBJ2-1, with TRBD1 matching over 8 bases. V lost 5 bases, J lost 4 bases, and 8 bases stayed unmatched. Germline CDR1 reads SGHNT; CDR2 reads YYREEE (reference sequence). The CDR3 contains 15 residues. The CDR3 is CASSPDQGAYNEQFF. The CDR3 region has the DNA TGTGCCAGCAGTCCGGACCAGGGGGCATACAATGAGCAGTTCTTC.